These T cell receptor beta chains were read from a single sample in a study of OX40 agonist ivuxolimab in advanced cancers. Generated by immunoSEQ multiplex PCR, the TCRdb table keeps only in-frame clones and is missing some. The sample comprises roughly 86,000 clones, about 90% of which are singletons, and roughly 2.8% rests with the top ten. The sequences come from CD4+ or CD8+ T cells sorted from blood, collected in a trial of the OX40 agonist ivuxolimab. The receptors were sampled from an adult with an advanced solid tumor such as melanoma, head and neck, liver or kidney cancer. Both conserved end residues are part of each CDR3. D genes are given only for firm matches. Clone size is stated in some rows and not others, as once, few, many or a class when expanded.

j_gene: TRBJ1-2; d_gene: -; abundance: -; v_gene: TRBV6-1; CDR3aa: CASSEGDRLIMHCTF; CDR3nt: TGTGCCAGCAGTGAAGGTGACCGACTAATTATGCACTGCACCTTC
j_gene: TRBJ1-4; d_gene: -; abundance: -; v_gene: TRBV6-6; CDR3aa: CASSYSNQNEKLFF; CDR3nt: TGTGCCAGCAGTTACTCGAATCAGAATGAAAAACTGTTTTTT
j_gene: TRBJ1-5; d_gene: TRBD1; abundance: -; v_gene: TRBV30; CDR3aa: CAWNRQGIRGNQPQHF; CDR3nt: TGTGCCTGGAACAGACAGGGAATCAGGGGCAATCAGCCCCAGCATTTT
j_gene: TRBJ1-1; d_gene: TRBD1; abundance: -; v_gene: TRBV7-7; CDR3aa: CASSLDRGTEAFF; CDR3nt: TGTGCTAGCAGCTTAGACAGGGGCACTGAAGCTTTCTTT
j_gene: TRBJ2-3; d_gene: TRBD1; abundance: -; v_gene: TRBV6-1; CDR3aa: CASSQGAKSDTQYF; CDR3nt: TGTGCCAGCAGTCAGGGGGCAAAATCAGATACGCAGTATTTT
j_gene: TRBJ1-5; d_gene: TRBD1; abundance: few; v_gene: TRBV28; CDR3aa: CASSANPQGQPQHF; CDR3nt: TGTGCCAGCAGTGCTAACCCACAGGGGCAGCCCCAGCATTTT
j_gene: TRBJ1-2; d_gene: TRBD1; abundance: -; v_gene: TRBV16; CDR3aa: CASSLRGTGGNGYTF; CDR3nt: TGTGCCAGCAGCCTACGCGGGACAGGGGGTAATGGCTACACCTTC
j_gene: TRBJ2-7; d_gene: TRBD1; abundance: -; v_gene: TRBV11-2; CDR3aa: CASSPINRDRGTYEQYF; CDR3nt: TGTGCCAGCAGCCCTATAAACCGGGACAGAGGAACCTACGAGCAGTACTTC
j_gene: TRBJ1-1; d_gene: -; abundance: few; v_gene: TRBV7-9; CDR3aa: CASSAQVNTEAFF; CDR3nt: TGTGCCAGCAGCGCACAGGTGAACACTGAAGCTTTCTTT
j_gene: TRBJ2-7; d_gene: -; abundance: once; v_gene: TRBV29-1; CDR3aa: CSVAPGTAREQYF; CDR3nt: TGCAGCGTCGCCCCCGGGACGGCTCGCGAGCAGTACTTC
j_gene: TRBJ1-4; d_gene: -; abundance: -; v_gene: TRBV6-6; CDR3aa: CASSYSSPGTPELFF; CDR3nt: TGTGCCAGCAGTTACTCATCTCCGGGCACTCCAGAACTGTTTTTT
j_gene: TRBJ1-1; d_gene: -; abundance: once; v_gene: TRBV5-1; CDR3aa: CASSLSETEAFF; CDR3nt: TGCGCCAGCAGCCTGAGTGAGACTGAAGCTTTCTTT
j_gene: TRBJ2-2; d_gene: -; abundance: few; v_gene: TRBV15; CDR3aa: CATSPRSYGELFF; CDR3nt: TGTGCCACCAGCCCCCGATCTTATGGGGAGCTGTTTTTT
j_gene: TRBJ1-1; d_gene: -; abundance: -; v_gene: TRBV5-1; CDR3aa: CASSLGQAYTEAFF; CDR3nt: TGCGCCAGCAGCTTGGGACAGGCTTACACTGAAGCTTTCTTT
j_gene: TRBJ1-6; d_gene: -; abundance: -; v_gene: TRBV6-5; CDR3aa: CASSSGTSPLHF; CDR3nt: TGTGCCAGCAGTTCGGGGACTTCACCCCTCCACTTT
j_gene: TRBJ1-2; d_gene: -; abundance: -; v_gene: TRBV12-5; CDR3aa: CASGLVRSRYYGYTF; CDR3nt: TGTGCTAGTGGTTTGGTACGTAGCCGCTACTATGGCTACACCTTC
j_gene: TRBJ2-1; d_gene: -; abundance: -; v_gene: TRBV25-1; CDR3aa: CASSSPGEPYNEQFF; CDR3nt: TGTGCCAGCAGCTCGCCTGGCGAGCCCTACAATGAGCAGTTCTTC
j_gene: TRBJ1-1; d_gene: -; abundance: -; v_gene: TRBV13; CDR3aa: CASSLGGSNTEAFF; CDR3nt: TGTGCCAGCAGCTTAGGCGGGAGTAACACTGAAGCTTTCTTT
j_gene: TRBJ1-1; d_gene: -; abundance: -; v_gene: TRBV2; CDR3aa: CASSERRNTEAFF; CDR3nt: TGTGCCAGCAGTGAAAGGAGAAACACTGAAGCTTTCTTT
j_gene: TRBJ1-3; d_gene: -; abundance: -; v_gene: TRBV7-6; CDR3aa: CASSFSRSSGNTIYF; CDR3nt: TGTGCCAGCAGCTTTTCGAGGTCCTCTGGAAACACCATATATTTT
j_gene: TRBJ1-1; d_gene: TRBD1; abundance: -; v_gene: TRBV6-1; CDR3aa: CASRKGQGRTEAFF; CDR3nt: TGTGCCAGCAGGAAGGGACAGGGGAGGACTGAAGCTTTCTTT
j_gene: TRBJ1-1; d_gene: TRBD1; abundance: once; v_gene: TRBV7-7; CDR3aa: CASSPDRASTEAFF; CDR3nt: TGTGCTAGCAGCCCGGACAGGGCCAGCACTGAAGCTTTCTTT
j_gene: TRBJ1-4; d_gene: TRBD1; abundance: -; v_gene: TRBV28; CDR3aa: CAVRTGGREKLFF; CDR3nt: TGTGCCGTTCGTACAGGGGGCAGGGAAAAACTGTTTTTT
j_gene: TRBJ2-5; d_gene: TRBD2; abundance: -; v_gene: TRBV5-1; CDR3aa: CASSLGLAGSQETQYF; CDR3nt: TGCGCCAGCAGCTTGGGACTAGCGGGGTCACAAGAGACCCAGTACTTC
j_gene: TRBJ1-1; d_gene: -; abundance: -; v_gene: TRBV6-4; CDR3aa: CASSEMRDTEAFF; CDR3nt: TGTGCCAGCAGTGAAATGAGGGACACTGAAGCTTTCTTT
j_gene: TRBJ2-3; d_gene: -; abundance: -; v_gene: TRBV19; CDR3aa: CASTQGKSTDTQYF; CDR3nt: TGTGCCAGTACCCAGGGAAAGAGCACAGATACGCAGTATTTT
j_gene: TRBJ1-2; d_gene: TRBD1; abundance: -; v_gene: TRBV2; CDR3aa: CASFSRDRDGYTF; CDR3nt: TGTGCCAGCTTTTCCCGGGACAGGGATGGCTACACCTTC
j_gene: TRBJ2-5; d_gene: TRBD1; abundance: -; v_gene: TRBV4-1; CDR3aa: CASSPTGTGGRETQYF; CDR3nt: TGCGCCAGCAGCCCTACCGGGACAGGGGGCCGGGAGACCCAGTACTTC
j_gene: TRBJ2-7; d_gene: TRBD2; abundance: -; v_gene: TRBV4-2; CDR3aa: CASSQANVASGASYEQYF; CDR3nt: TGTGCCAGCAGCCAAGCTAATGTGGCTAGCGGGGCGAGCTACGAGCAGTACTTC
j_gene: TRBJ2-1; d_gene: -; abundance: once; v_gene: TRBV30; CDR3aa: CAWRGQGHNEQFF; CDR3nt: TGTGCCTGGAGGGGCCAGGGGCACAATGAGCAGTTCTTC
j_gene: TRBJ2-3; d_gene: -; abundance: -; v_gene: TRBV18; CDR3aa: CASSPLMVGVTGTDTQYF; CDR3nt: TGTGCCAGCTCACCACTGATGGTGGGGGTAACAGGCACAGATACGCAGTATTTT
j_gene: TRBJ2-7; d_gene: -; abundance: -; v_gene: TRBV14; CDR3aa: CASSQGRRELYEQYF; CDR3nt: TGTGCCAGCAGCCAAGGTCGCAGGGAACTCTACGAGCAGTACTTC
j_gene: TRBJ2-3; d_gene: TRBD2; abundance: -; v_gene: TRBV5-6; CDR3aa: CASSRPTSGPAF; CDR3nt: TGTGCCAGCAGCCGGCCCACTAGCGGACCGGCTTTT
j_gene: TRBJ2-5; d_gene: TRBD2; abundance: -; v_gene: TRBV29-1; CDR3aa: CSTPGRGLAGGLETQYF; CDR3nt: TGCAGCACGCCGGGCCGAGGACTAGCGGGGGGGCTGGAGACCCAGTACTTC
j_gene: TRBJ1-1; d_gene: -; abundance: -; v_gene: TRBV7-9; CDR3aa: CASSLMGDTEAFF; CDR3nt: TGTGCCAGCAGCTTAATGGGGGACACTGAAGCTTTCTTT
j_gene: TRBJ1-3; d_gene: -; abundance: -; v_gene: TRBV5-1; CDR3aa: CASSLAGLRGNTIYF; CDR3nt: TGCGCCAGCAGCTTGGCCGGGTTGAGAGGAAACACCATATATTTT
j_gene: TRBJ2-2; d_gene: -; abundance: -; v_gene: TRBV19; CDR3aa: CASSSQGPGELFF; CDR3nt: TGTGCCAGTAGTAGCCAGGGTCCCGGGGAGCTGTTTTTT
j_gene: TRBJ1-5; d_gene: -; abundance: -; v_gene: TRBV7-2; CDR3aa: CASSYREGQPQHF; CDR3nt: TGTGCCAGCAGCTACAGGGAGGGTCAGCCCCAGCATTTT
j_gene: TRBJ1-5; d_gene: -; abundance: -; v_gene: TRBV27; CDR3aa: CASRNGGSSNQPQHF; CDR3nt: TGTGCCAGCAGAAACGGGGGGAGTAGCAATCAGCCCCAGCATTTT
j_gene: TRBJ2-5; d_gene: -; abundance: -; v_gene: TRBV7-6; CDR3aa: CASGSSYQETQYF; CDR3nt: TGTGCCAGCGGGTCTAGCTACCAAGAGACCCAGTACTTC
j_gene: TRBJ2-1; d_gene: TRBD1; abundance: -; v_gene: TRBV5-1; CDR3aa: CASSFGTGGNEQFF; CDR3nt: TGCGCCAGCAGCTTCGGGACAGGGGGCAATGAGCAGTTCTTC